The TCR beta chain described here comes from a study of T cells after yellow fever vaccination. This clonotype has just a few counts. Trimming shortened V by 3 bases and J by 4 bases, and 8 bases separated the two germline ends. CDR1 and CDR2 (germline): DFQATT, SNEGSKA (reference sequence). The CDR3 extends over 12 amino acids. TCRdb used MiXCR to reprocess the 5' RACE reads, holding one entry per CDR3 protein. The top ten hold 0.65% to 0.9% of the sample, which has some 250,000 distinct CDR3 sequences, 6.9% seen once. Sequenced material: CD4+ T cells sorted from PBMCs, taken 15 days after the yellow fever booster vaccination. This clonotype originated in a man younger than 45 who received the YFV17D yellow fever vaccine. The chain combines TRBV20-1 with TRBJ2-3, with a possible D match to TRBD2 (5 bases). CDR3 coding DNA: TGCAGTGCTAGGACTATCGCAGATACGCAGTATTTT. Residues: CSARTIADTQYF.